The sequence of this T cell receptor (beta chain) was determined in a study of shared clonotypes between healthy human individuals. For the study at large: The people who gave samples were a couple of women and a few men aged 18 to 49. Each donor's CD4 naive and CD4 memory cells filled three plates apiece, CD8 naive two, and CD8 memory one.

The input for sorted-subset replicate PCRs was around 0.2 ug DNA, about 29,000 T cell genomes. Some clones are missing from TCRdb's copy, which holds only in-frame ones; the method was immunoSEQ multiplex PCR. The sample carries 730,000 or so clones, about 78% recorded once. The germline V gene encodes CDR1 SGDLS and CDR2 YYNGEE. Trimming removed 0 bases from V and 0 bases from J, with 9 bases in between. The CDR3 extends over 16 amino acids. The chain uses TRBV9 and TRBJ2-2; D not resolved. Sequencing was done on a sample of memory CD4+ T cells sorted from blood. The subset is: CD45RA-negative fraction. The sequence came from a young woman in good health. CDR3 sequence (DNA): TGTGCCAGCAGCGTAGTGGGTTGGCCGAACACCGGGGAGCTGTTTTTT. The encoded protein is CASSVVGWPNTGELFF.